Following are 21 T cell receptor beta chains from one sample sequenced in a study of blood T cells in healthy people across ages. Together with a sample-barcoded 5' primer, a J-beta primer mix was included in a second PCR lasting about 7 to 11 cycles. TCRdb processed the 5' RACE reads anew with MiXCR; each CDR3 protein has one entry. This sample has around 1,500,000 distinct CDR3 sequences, with 28% found just once. Material for sequencing was blood. The receptors shown here come from a woman aged 30 to 39 in good health.

Of note for this clonotype: A much larger clone differs by one base, so this may be a read error. The chain carries TRBV12-3 or TRBV12-4 and TRBJ2-7, with 7 bases matching TRBD1. The CDR3 is 16 residues long. CDR3 sequence reads: CASRLYPEGAIYEQYF. The CDR3 DNA reads TGTGCCAGCCGTTTATACCCTGAGGGGGCCATCTACGAGCAGTACTTC.

This clonotype turned up a few times. The chain uses TRBV3-1 and TRBJ2-7; 7 bases agree with TRBD1. There are 14 residues in the CDR3. V lost 3 bases to trimming and J lost 5 bases; unmatched junction nucleotides: 7. Looked up from germline, CDR1 is LGHDT and CDR2 is YNNKEL (reference sequence). CDR3 DNA: TGTGCCAGCAGCCAGGCTTACAGGGGCGACGAGCAGTACTTC. Translation gives CASSQAYRGDEQYF.

J is TRBJ2-7 and V is TRBV6-5; no clear D. From germline, CDR1 is MNHEY and CDR2 SVGAGI. Deletions cut 0 bases from V and 5 bases from J, with 5 bases between. CDR3 length equals 12 residues. CDR3 in DNA: TGTGCCAGCAGTTACTCCGGGCACGAGCAGTACTTC. It translates to CASSYSGHEQYF.

There are a few counts of this clonotype. The chain combines TRBV5-1 with TRBJ1-2; a possible D gene is TRBD1 (5 bases). Germline V gene sequence: CDR1 SGHRS, CDR2 YFSETQ. The ends were cut back, 4 bases at V and 2 bases at J, with 15 bases in the middle. The CDR3 covers 15 residues. The CDR3 loop is CASSTGDWGNYGYTF. The CDR3 DNA reads TGCGCCAGCAGCACAGGTGACTGGGGAAACTATGGCTACACCTTC.

This clonotype appeared a few times. A much more abundant neighbour one base away suggests this may be a read error. The CDR3 region has the DNA TGTGCCAGCAGTTTGACAGGGTCGGATGGCTGCACCTTC. It encodes CASSLTGSDGCTF. The chain joins TRBV12-3 or TRBV12-4 to TRBJ1-2; the match to TRBD1 covers 7 bases. The CDR3 has 13 amino acids.

The V and J genes are TRBV28 and TRBJ1-2; maybe TRBD1 (6 bases). This CDR3 has 13 amino acids. The ends were cut back, 7 bases at V and 8 bases at J, with 17 bases in the middle. CDR1 is MDHEN and CDR2 is SYDVKM in the germline V gene. CDR3 residues: CASTQPTGSGYTF. The CDR3 DNA is TGTGCCAGCACCCAACCCACAGGGAGCGGCTACACCTTC.

V usage is TRBV3-1 and J usage is TRBJ2-1; 15 bases line up with TRBD2. This CDR3 contains 16 residues. CDR1 and CDR2 (germline): LGHDT, YNNKEL (reference sequence). The V segment lost 4 bases and the J segment 8 bases; nucleotides outside the gene matches: 6. The CDR3 spells CASSPGLAGGTDEQFF. The CDR3 region has the DNA TGTGCCAGCAGCCCCGGACTAGCGGGAGGGACCGATGAGCAGTTCTTC.

This clonotype was picked up many times. The chain recombines TRBV7-9 with TRBJ1-5; D not resolved. Per the germline V gene, CDR1 is SEHNR and CDR2 is FQNEAQ (reference sequence). CDR3 length: 15 amino acids. The V end was cut by 5 bases, the J end by 2 bases, with 13 bases between. DNA of the CDR3: TGTGCCAGCAGCCGAGGCGTCTACGGCAATCAGCCCCAGCATTTT. It codes for CASSRGVYGNQPQHF.

This clonotype was observed a few times. V usage is TRBV7-2 and J usage is TRBJ2-5; D unclear. Germline V gives CDR1 SGHTA, CDR2 FQGNSA. V lost 3 bases and J 1 base, leaving 6 bases between the germline ends. The CDR3 consists of 13 residues. DNA for the CDR3: TGTGCCAGCAGCTTCAACGTCCAAGAGACCCAGTACTTC. It specifies CASSFNVQETQYF. The complete variable domain, with remaining parts taken from reference TRBV7-2 and TRBJ2-5, reads GAGVSQSPSNKVTEKGKDVELRCDPISGHTALYWYRQSLGQGLEFLIYFQGNSAPDKSGLPSDRFSAERTGGSVSTLTIQRTQQEDSAVYLCASSFNVQETQYFGPGTRLLVL.

In its sample, this clonotype was seen many times. The chain is built from TRBV5-6 and TRBJ1-5; D not certain. Looked up from germline, CDR1 is SGHDT and CDR2 is YYEEEE. The CDR3 loop spans 14 amino acids. The V end was cut by 1 base, the J end by 0 bases, with 5 bases between. Here the CDR3 reads CASSLLNSNQPQHF. CDR3 nucleotides: TGTGCCAGCAGCTTGCTCAATAGCAATCAGCCCCAGCATTTT.

Comment on this clonotype: With a much larger clone just one base away, this may be a read error. This chain connects TRBV19 to TRBJ2-4, with D perhaps TRBD2 (6 bases). This CDR3 region has 11 residues. Germline V lookup: CDR1 LNHDA, CDR2 SQIVND (reference sequence). Trimming left V 8 bases short and J 12 bases short, with 14 bases between. CDR3 sequence (DNA): TGTGCCAGTGGGGACTTGGACACTCAGTACTTC. Translated: CASGDLDTQYF.

The chain joins TRBV9 to TRBJ1-2, with D possibly being TRBD1 (5 bases). The CDR3 runs to 14 residues. Trimming removed 0 bases at V and 2 bases at J, with 8 bases between. Looked up from germline, CDR1 is SGDLS and CDR2 is YYNGEE. The chain's CDR3 is CASSVAGTNYGYTF. CDR3 in DNA: TGTGCCAGCAGCGTAGCTGGGACCAACTATGGCTACACCTTC.

This clonotype was counted between two and nine times. The genes are TRBV5-1 and TRBJ2-7; 7 bases align to TRBD2. This CDR3 has 15 residues. Germline V gene lookup returns CDR1 SGHRS and CDR2 YFSETQ. The V and J ends lost 0 bases and 3 bases, in that order; junction bases with no gene match: 6. Written as DNA, the CDR3 is TGCGCCAGCAGCTTGGTCCGGGACTACCGCTACGAGCAGTACTTC. Its translation is CASSLVRDYRYEQYF.

V usage is TRBV2 and J usage is TRBJ1-2, with 10 bases lining up with TRBD1. Germline V gene lookup returns CDR1 SNHLY and CDR2 FYNNEI. With V trimmed by 7 bases and J by 7 bases, 9 bases remained unmatched. This CDR3 spans 14 amino acids. The CDR3 spells CASKPTGTGVGYTF. The CDR3 DNA follows: TGTGCCAGCAAACCCACCGGGACAGGGGTTGGCTACACCTTC.

This clonotype was seen only a few times. The rearrangement joins TRBV15 to TRBJ2-5; either TRBD1 or TRBD2 may fit D (5 bases each). V lost 6 bases and J lost 3, with 8 bases in between. Per the germline V gene, CDR1 is LNHNV and CDR2 is YYDKDF (reference sequence). This CDR3 has 12 amino acids. The CDR3 DNA is TGTGCCACCAGGGGGGTGGAAGAGACCCAGTACTTC. Its translation is CATRGVEETQYF.

About this clonotype: A clone one base away is much larger, so this may be a read error. The J gene is TRBJ2-1, the V gene TRBV7-2; 7 nucleotides match TRBD2. There are 15 residues in the CDR3. V lost 1 base and J lost 7; bases outside the gene matches: 7. CDR1 and CDR2 (germline): SGHTA, FQGNSA. In DNA, the CDR3 is TGTGCCAGCAGCTTAGGGACTAGTAGACGAAATGAGCAGTTCTTC. This sequence encodes CASSLGTSRRNEQFF.

The chain recombines TRBV7-2 with TRBJ2-5, with D possibly TRBD2 on 5 matching bases. The CDR3 is made up of 13 amino acids. Germline values: CDR1 SGHTA, CDR2 FQGNSA. V dropped 5 bases and J dropped 4 bases, with 11 bases sitting between them. CDR3 in DNA: TGTGCCAGCAGCACGGACTGGAGAGAGACCCAGTACTTC. This codes for CASSTDWRETQYF.

The rearrangement uses TRBV7-2 and TRBJ2-1; D may match TRBD1 or TRBD2 (6 bases each). Germline assignment: CDR1 SGHTA and CDR2 FQGNSA. V lost 3 bases and J lost 8, with 14 bases in between. The CDR3 length is 14 residues. CDR3 nucleotides: TGTGCCAGCAGCTTTGGGGGGCGCATGGATGAGCAGTTCTTC. It is translated as CASSFGGRMDEQFF.

The CDR3 DNA follows: TGTGCCAGCAGTTTGACCAGCAGGGGTCCCAAAAACATTCAGTACTTC. Protein sequence: CASSLTSRGPKNIQYF. V is TRBV12-3 or TRBV12-4 and J is TRBJ2-4; tentative D call: TRBD1 (6 bases). The CDR3 length is 16 residues. Trimming left V 3 bases short and J 2 bases short, with 14 bases between.

This clonotype was seen only a few times. This sequence joins TRBV4-3 and TRBJ1-2, with TRBD1 as a possible D gene (5 bases). Germline CDR1 is LGHNA and CDR2 is YSLEER. Trimming stripped 0 bases from V and 4 bases from J, with 12 bases between. This CDR3 comprises 15 residues. CDR3 region: CASSQDPAGTYGYTF. CDR3 bases: TGCGCCAGCAGCCAAGATCCCGCAGGGACCTATGGCTACACCTTC.

The genes are TRBV27 and TRBJ2-7; 9 nucleotides line up with TRBD1. V shed 1 base and J 4 bases; nucleotides not matched to a gene: 11. This CDR3 contains 17 residues. CDR1 and CDR2 from the germline V gene are MNHEY and SMNVEV (reference sequence). The CDR3 loop reads CASSLFQQGALVYEQYF. CDR3 sequence (DNA): TGTGCCAGCAGTTTATTCCAACAGGGGGCTCTGGTTTACGAGCAGTACTTC.